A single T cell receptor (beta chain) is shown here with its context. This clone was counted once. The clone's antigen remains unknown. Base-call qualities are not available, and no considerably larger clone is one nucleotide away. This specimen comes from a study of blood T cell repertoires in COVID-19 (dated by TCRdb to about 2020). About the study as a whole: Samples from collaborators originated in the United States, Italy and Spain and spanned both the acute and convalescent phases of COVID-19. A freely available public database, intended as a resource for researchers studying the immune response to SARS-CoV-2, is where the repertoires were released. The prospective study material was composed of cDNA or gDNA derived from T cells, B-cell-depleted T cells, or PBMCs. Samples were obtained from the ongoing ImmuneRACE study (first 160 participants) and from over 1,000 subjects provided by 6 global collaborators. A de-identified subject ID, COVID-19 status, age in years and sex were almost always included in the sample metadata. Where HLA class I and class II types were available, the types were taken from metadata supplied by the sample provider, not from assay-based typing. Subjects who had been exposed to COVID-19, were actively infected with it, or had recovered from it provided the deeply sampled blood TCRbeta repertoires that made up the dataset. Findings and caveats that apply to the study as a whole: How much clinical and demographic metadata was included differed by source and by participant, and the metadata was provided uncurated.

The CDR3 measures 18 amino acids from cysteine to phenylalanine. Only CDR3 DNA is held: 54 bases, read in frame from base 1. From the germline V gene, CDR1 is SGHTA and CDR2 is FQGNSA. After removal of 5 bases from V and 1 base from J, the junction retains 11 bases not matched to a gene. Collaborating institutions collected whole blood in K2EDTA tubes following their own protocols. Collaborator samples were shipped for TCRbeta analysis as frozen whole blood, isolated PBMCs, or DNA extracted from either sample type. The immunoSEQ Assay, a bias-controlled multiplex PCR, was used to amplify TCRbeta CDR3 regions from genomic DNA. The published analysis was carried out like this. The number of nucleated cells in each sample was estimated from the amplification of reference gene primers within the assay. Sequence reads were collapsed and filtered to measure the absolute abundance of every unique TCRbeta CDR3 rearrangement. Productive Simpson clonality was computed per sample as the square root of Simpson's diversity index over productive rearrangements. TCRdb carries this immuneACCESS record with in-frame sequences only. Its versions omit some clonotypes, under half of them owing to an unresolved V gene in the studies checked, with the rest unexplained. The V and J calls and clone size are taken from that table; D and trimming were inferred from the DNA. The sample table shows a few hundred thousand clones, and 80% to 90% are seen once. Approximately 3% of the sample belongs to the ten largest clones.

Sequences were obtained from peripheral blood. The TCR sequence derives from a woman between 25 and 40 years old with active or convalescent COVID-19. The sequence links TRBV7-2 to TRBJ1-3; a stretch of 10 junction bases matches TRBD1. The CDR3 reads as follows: CASSLTGGASFSGNTIYF. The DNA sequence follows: TGTGCCAGCAGCCTGACAGGGGGCGCTAGTTTTTCTGGAAACACCATATATTTT.